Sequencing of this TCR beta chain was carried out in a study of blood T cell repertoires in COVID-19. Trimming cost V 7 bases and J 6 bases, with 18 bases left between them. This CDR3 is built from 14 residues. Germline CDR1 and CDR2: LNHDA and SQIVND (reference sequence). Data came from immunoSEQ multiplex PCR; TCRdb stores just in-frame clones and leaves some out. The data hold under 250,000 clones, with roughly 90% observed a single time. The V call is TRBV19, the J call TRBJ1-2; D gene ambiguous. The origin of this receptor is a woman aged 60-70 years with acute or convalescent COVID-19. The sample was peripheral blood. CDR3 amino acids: CASTVPGPENGYTF. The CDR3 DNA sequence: TGTGCCAGTACCGTCCCGGGTCCTGAGAATGGCTACACCTTC.